Reported below is one TCR beta chain. Preparing the TCRbeta library involved the use of unique molecular identifiers. TCRdb reprocessed the PCR reads via MiXCR and lists one record per CDR3 protein. This sample yields fewer than 550,000 distinct CDR3 sequences, of which approximately 11% are seen a single time; about 5% belongs to the top ten. These data are taken from a study of T-cell reconstitution after alpha-beta-depleted transplantation in children. The CDR3 length is 16 residues. The V and J ends lost 2 bases and 2 bases, in that order; junction bases with no gene match: 5. The germline V gene has CDR1 SGHVS and CDR2 FQNEAQ.

The V gene is TRBV7-8, the J gene TRBJ2-7; 11 bases map to TRBD2. This TCR came from a human donor who donated a stem cell graft to a child with acute myeloid leukemia. The sequenced sample was PBMCs from the stem cell graft donor, obtained from the stem cell graft. The CDR3 protein is CASSLSASGRPYEQYF. In nucleotides, the CDR3 is TGTGCCAGCAGCTTATCTGCTAGCGGGAGGCCCTACGAGCAGTACTTC.